Listed below are T cell receptor beta chains from one sample, sequenced in a study of shared clonotypes between healthy human individuals. The protocol was immunoSEQ multiplex PCR, while the TCRdb copy is restricted to in-frame clones and leaves out a portion. The sample carries 1.5 million to 1.9 million clones, around 98% recorded once. Sequenced material: naive CD4+ T cells sorted from blood. The receptors shown here come from a man aged 25 to 45 in good health. Each CDR3 is given with its conserved first and last residue. D genes are given only for firm matches. Some rows have no size entry. The others give once, few or many, or a class for an expanded clone.

clone_size: -
d_call: -
v_call: TRBV4-3
cdr3_length: 17
j_call: TRBJ2-1
cdr3_aa: CASSQRHGALSYNEQFF
cdr3_nt: TGCGCCAGCAGCCAACGCCATGGGGCGCTCTCCTACAATGAGCAGTTCTTC

clone_size: -
d_call: TRBD1
v_call: TRBV27
cdr3_length: 15
j_call: TRBJ2-4
cdr3_aa: CASSLRGTGGYIQYF
cdr3_nt: TGTGCCAGCAGCTTAAGGGGGACAGGGGGATACATTCAGTACTTC

clone_size: -
d_call: TRBD2
v_call: TRBV6-1
cdr3_length: 15
j_call: TRBJ2-3
cdr3_aa: CASIRLAGGTDTQYF
cdr3_nt: TGTGCCAGCATCCGACTAGCGGGAGGCACAGATACGCAGTATTTT

clone_size: -
d_call: -
v_call: TRBV7-9
cdr3_length: 12
j_call: TRBJ1-1
cdr3_aa: CASSLGKEEAFF
cdr3_nt: TGTGCCAGCAGCTTGGGGAAGGAGGAAGCTTTCTTT

clone_size: once
d_call: -
v_call: TRBV7-2
cdr3_length: 13
j_call: TRBJ1-1
cdr3_aa: CASSSDRTVDSFF
cdr3_nt: TGTGCCAGCAGCTCCGATAGGACAGTCGACTCTTTCTTT

clone_size: once
d_call: TRBD2
v_call: TRBV10-2
cdr3_length: 11
j_call: TRBJ2-1
cdr3_aa: CASRAGGEQFF
cdr3_nt: TGCGCCAGCAGGGCGGGAGGTGAGCAGTTCTTC

clone_size: once
d_call: -
v_call: TRBV29-1
cdr3_length: 13
j_call: TRBJ2-7
cdr3_aa: CSALGAGSYEQYF
cdr3_nt: TGCAGCGCACTCGGCGCGGGCTCCTACGAGCAGTACTTC

clone_size: -
d_call: -
v_call: TRBV5-4
cdr3_length: 16
j_call: TRBJ2-2
cdr3_aa: CASSLRAGGAGGELFF
cdr3_nt: TGTGCCAGCAGCTTGAGGGCAGGGGGAGCGGGCGGGGAGCTGTTTTTT

clone_size: -
d_call: TRBD2
v_call: TRBV7-9
cdr3_length: 17
j_call: TRBJ2-1
cdr3_aa: CASSLSASGPVYNEQFF
cdr3_nt: TGTGCCAGCAGCTTATCCGCTAGCGGACCAGTTTACAATGAGCAGTTCTTC

clone_size: -
d_call: -
v_call: TRBV5-1
cdr3_length: 19
j_call: TRBJ2-6
cdr3_aa: CASSLFPSSQGSGANVLTF
cdr3_nt: TGCGCCAGCAGCTTGTTTCCAAGTTCACAGGGATCTGGGGCCAACGTCCTGACTTTC

clone_size: -
d_call: -
v_call: TRBV20-1
cdr3_length: 10
j_call: TRBJ1-4
cdr3_aa: CSARTGGLFF
cdr3_nt: TGCAGTGCCAGGACGGGGGGGCTGTTTTTT

clone_size: -
d_call: TRBD2
v_call: TRBV27
cdr3_length: 14
j_call: TRBJ2-7
cdr3_aa: CASSFSGSQYEQYF
cdr3_nt: TGTGCCAGCAGTTTCAGCGGGAGTCAGTACGAGCAGTACTTC

clone_size: -
d_call: TRBD2
v_call: TRBV6-5
cdr3_length: 15
j_call: TRBJ2-7
cdr3_aa: CASSYQGAGAYEQYF
cdr3_nt: TGTGCCAGCAGTTACCAGGGAGCGGGAGCCTACGAGCAGTACTTC

clone_size: -
d_call: TRBD2
v_call: TRBV2
cdr3_length: 14
j_call: TRBJ2-7
cdr3_aa: CASRLVAGSYEQYF
cdr3_nt: TGTGCCAGCCGATTGGTAGCGGGCTCCTACGAGCAGTACTTC

clone_size: -
d_call: TRBD2
v_call: TRBV14
cdr3_length: 15
j_call: TRBJ2-7
cdr3_aa: CASSPHLLAGGEQYF
cdr3_nt: TGTGCCAGCAGCCCCCACTTACTAGCGGGAGGCGAGCAGTACTTC

clone_size: -
d_call: TRBD1
v_call: TRBV2
cdr3_length: 15
j_call: TRBJ1-5
cdr3_aa: CASLRRGTDNQPQHF
cdr3_nt: TGTGCCAGCTTAAGACGCGGGACAGATAATCAGCCCCAGCATTTT

clone_size: -
d_call: -
v_call: TRBV9
cdr3_length: 14
j_call: TRBJ1-5
cdr3_aa: CASSVEGGNQPQHF
cdr3_nt: TGTGCCAGCAGCGTAGAAGGGGGGAATCAGCCCCAGCATTTT

clone_size: once
d_call: TRBD1
v_call: TRBV27
cdr3_length: 17
j_call: TRBJ1-4
cdr3_aa: CASSTTGYQATNEKLFF
cdr3_nt: TGTGCCAGCAGCACGACAGGGTATCAGGCAACTAATGAAAAACTGTTTTTT

clone_size: -
d_call: -
v_call: TRBV5-1
cdr3_length: 14
j_call: TRBJ1-1
cdr3_aa: CASSFRETNTEAFF
cdr3_nt: TGCGCCAGCAGCTTCCGGGAAACGAACACTGAAGCTTTCTTT